Below, 21 T cell receptor beta chains from the same sample are listed, as sequenced in a study of cytomegalovirus exposure and HLA in healthy donors (dated by TCRdb to 2017 to 2019). The library was produced with the immunoSEQ multiplex PCR assay. The multiplex PCR relied on a mix of 60 forward primers for TCR Vbeta segments and 13 reverse primers for TCR Jbeta segments. Drawn from immuneACCESS, this table holds only the in-frame rearrangements with V and J called that TCRdb kept. Clones are partly lost; checked studies trace under half to an unresolved V gene and leave the rest unexplained. Within this sample are roughly 84,000 clones, with over 70% of them counted one time only. Of the sample, approximately 6% is held by the ten largest clones. Sequenced input: PBMCs. Every receptor here comes from a male donor in good health and CMV-seropositive.

The chain uses TRBV6-5 and TRBJ2-7; D is unresolved. The length of the CDR3 is 11 residues. The germline V gene has CDR1 MNHEY and CDR2 SVGAGI. Deletions cut 6 bases from V and 6 bases from J, with 9 bases between. CDR3 DNA sequence: TGTGCCAGCAGCCGAGAGCGCGAGCAGTACTTC. Translation gives CASSREREQYF.

The J gene is TRBJ1-2, the V gene TRBV7-2, with 9 positions matching TRBD1. There are 13 residues in the CDR3. The ends lost 3 bases at V and 8 bases at J; junction bases unmatched: 4. Germline lookup yields CDR1 SGHTA and CDR2 FQGNSA. This CDR3 reads CASSLGQGTGYTF. In DNA, the CDR3 is TGTGCCAGCAGCTTGGGACAGGGAACAGGCTACACCTTC.

The J gene is TRBJ2-7, the V gene TRBV19; tentatively, D is TRBD2 (6 bases). Trimming removed 3 bases at V and 3 bases at J, with 18 bases between. Looked up from germline, CDR1 is LNHDA and CDR2 is SQIVND (reference sequence). There are 16 residues in the CDR3. The chain's CDR3 is CASSIRRLAMIYEQYF. The CDR3 DNA follows: TGTGCCAGTAGTATCCGCCGGCTAGCGATGATCTACGAGCAGTACTTC.

V and J are TRBV19 and TRBJ1-2, with 11 bases aligning to TRBD1. Germline assignment: CDR1 LNHDA and CDR2 SQIVND (reference sequence). V gave up 4 bases and J gave up 5 bases; unmatched junction bases: 6. The CDR3 sequence is 15 residues long. The CDR3 loop reads CASSRAGQGVYGYTF. DNA for the CDR3: TGTGCCAGTAGTAGGGCGGGACAGGGGGTTTATGGCTACACCTTC.

The chain joins TRBV28 to TRBJ2-7; D gene ambiguous. Germline CDR1 and CDR2: MDHEN and SYDVKM. CDR3 length equals 14 residues. Trimming cost V 3 bases and J 2 bases, with 11 bases left between them. The DNA for the CDR3 is TGTGCCAGCAGTTTCTCTCTCCTAGCCTACGAGCAGTACTTC. Residues: CASSFSLLAYEQYF.

The V call is TRBV27, the J call TRBJ1-4; TRBD1 matches at 8 bases. The germline CDR1 and CDR2 sequences are MNHEY and SMNVEV (reference sequence). V dropped 6 bases and J dropped 0; count of bases not matched to a gene: 21. This CDR3 is built from 21 residues. The CDR3 spells CASSRQGPSGGVPSTNEKLFF. DNA of the CDR3: TGTGCCAGCAGCCGACAGGGGCCTTCTGGAGGCGTACCTTCAACTAATGAAAAACTGTTTTTT. Full variable domain (remainder filled in from reference TRBV27 and TRBJ1-4): EAQVTQNPRYLITVTGKKLTVTCSQNMNHEYMSWYRQDPGLGLRQIYYSMNVEVTDKGDVPEGYKVSRKEKRNFPLILESPSPNQTSLYFCASSRQGPSGGVPSTNEKLFFGSGTQLSVL.

This chain uses TRBV19 with TRBJ2-7; 7 positions match TRBD2. Trimming removed 1 base from V and 2 bases from J; junction bases left unmatched: 2. This CDR3 contains 14 residues. Germline-derived CDR1 and CDR2 are LNHDA and SQIVND (reference sequence). CDR3 in amino acids: CASSIAGGAYEQYF. CDR3 nucleotide sequence: TGTGCCAGTAGTATAGCGGGAGGAGCCTACGAGCAGTACTTC. The whole variable domain, filled in from reference TRBV19 and TRBJ2-7, reads DGGITQSPKYLFRKEGQNVTLSCEQNLNHDAMYWYRQDPGQGLRLIYYSQIVNDFQKGDIAEGYSVSREKKESFPLTVTSAQKNPTAFYLCASSIAGGAYEQYFGPGTRLTVT.

The chain is built from TRBV27 and TRBJ2-1; 8 bases match TRBD2. J lost 3 bases, V lost 5 bases, and 12 bases had no gene match. Germline CDR1 MNHEY, CDR2 SMNVEV (reference sequence). The CDR3 has 17 residues. This chain's CDR3 is CASSQTGGAVVYNEQFF. In nucleotides, the CDR3 is TGTGCCAGCAGTCAAACGGGGGGGGCAGTTGTCTACAATGAGCAGTTCTTC.

The genes are TRBV5-8 and TRBJ2-1, with 13 positions matching TRBD2. Germline assignment: CDR1 SGHTS and CDR2 YDEGEE. This CDR3 is built from 17 residues. V was pared by 4 bases and J by 0 bases, with 4 bases of the junction left unmatched. The CDR3 region is CASSRWTSGSSYNEQFF. The CDR3 nucleotides are TGTGCCAGCAGCCGATGGACTAGCGGGAGCTCCTACAATGAGCAGTTCTTC.

This clone was recorded once. The V and J genes are TRBV5-1 and TRBJ2-7; tentative D call: TRBD2 (5 bases). V lost 0 bases and J 7 bases, leaving 14 bases between the germline ends. The CDR3 covers 14 residues. Germline assignment: CDR1 SGHRS and CDR2 YFSETQ. Here the CDR3 reads CASSLGAGAVEQYF. Written as DNA, the CDR3 is TGCGCCAGCAGCTTGGGTGCGGGCGCGGTAGAGCAGTACTTC.

V usage is TRBV28 and J usage is TRBJ1-2; TRBD1 agrees at 11 bases. V lost 2 bases, J lost 6 bases, and 5 bases stayed unmatched. The CDR3 is 15 residues long. Germline CDR1 MDHEN, CDR2 SYDVKM. The CDR3 loop is CASSLGGQGADGYTF. The DNA for the CDR3 is TGTGCCAGCAGTTTAGGAGGACAGGGGGCGGATGGCTACACCTTC.

The V and J genes are TRBV7-6 and TRBJ2-2; D remains unclear. Germline V CDR1 and CDR2: SGHVS, FNYEAQ. Trimming pared 4 bases from V and 9 bases from J, leaving 6 bases between. The CDR3 sequence is 11 residues long. CDR3 coding DNA: TGTGCCAGCAGCTCGACTTGGGAGCTGTTTTTT. Residues: CASSSTWELFF.

J is TRBJ2-1 and V is TRBV6-5, with D possibly matching TRBD2 (5 bases). The germline CDR1 and CDR2 sequences are MNHEY and SVGAGI. This CDR3 spans 13 amino acids. V dropped 0 bases and J dropped 10 bases, with 10 bases sitting between them. In DNA, the CDR3 is TGTGCCAGCAGTTACTCGTTCGGGAACGAGCAGTTCTTC. Its protein product is CASSYSFGNEQFF.

The J gene is TRBJ2-2, the V gene TRBV5-1; perhaps TRBD2 as D (5 bases). The germline V gene encodes CDR1 SGHRS and CDR2 YFSETQ. This CDR3 spans 17 amino acids. V was trimmed by 0 bases and J by 2 bases, leaving 14 bases between them. The CDR3 here is CASSLAGVVVNTGELFF. The CDR3 nucleotides read TGCGCCAGCAGCTTGGCCGGGGTGGTTGTTAACACCGGGGAGCTGTTTTTT.

This chain links TRBV5-8 with TRBJ2-5; 11 bases align to TRBD1. Germline values: CDR1 SGHTS, CDR2 YDEGEE. V shed 0 bases and J 5 bases; nucleotides not matched to a gene: 3. The CDR3 extends over 15 amino acids. The CDR3: CASSLVDRGLETQYF. Written as DNA, the CDR3 is TGTGCCAGCAGCTTGGTGGACAGGGGGCTGGAGACCCAGTACTTC.

V usage is TRBV7-2 and J usage is TRBJ2-3; possibly TRBD1 for D (5 bases). The CDR3 runs 18 residues. CDR1 SGHTA and CDR2 FQGNSA come from the germline V gene. Trimming pared 1 base from V and 4 bases from J, leaving 21 bases between. As DNA, the CDR3 is TGTGCCAGCAGCTTAGTGGGGCTCCTAATTCCTTACGCAGATACGCAGTATTTT. This translates into CASSLVGLLIPYADTQYF.

Of note for this clone: Other DNA sequences within the sample encode an identical CDR3. The rearrangement uses TRBV5-6 and TRBJ2-7, with 9 bases aligning to TRBD1. The length of the CDR3 is 14 residues. CDR1 is SGHDT and CDR2 is YYEEEE in the germline V gene. V gave up 4 bases and J gave up 3 bases; unmatched junction bases: 5. The chain's CDR3 is CASSKGQGRYEQYF. The CDR3, as DNA: TGTGCCAGCAGCAAAGGACAGGGGCGCTACGAGCAGTACTTC.

This clone was recorded a few times. This rearrangement joins TRBV29-1 to TRBJ1-1; the match to TRBD1 covers 9 bases. This CDR3 is 12 amino acids long. CDR1 is SQVTM and CDR2 is ANQGSEA in the germline V gene. V shed 6 bases, J shed 3 bases, and the junction held 2 bases outside the gene matches. The CDR3 reads CSVRQGDTEAFF. The CDR3 coding sequence is TGCAGCGTGCGACAGGGGGACACTGAAGCTTTCTTT.

This rearrangement joins TRBV7-8 to TRBJ2-1, with TRBD2 identical over 10 bases. In germline, CDR1 is SGHVS, CDR2 FQNEAQ. This CDR3 has 15 amino acids. The V gene end was trimmed by 3 bases and the J gene end by 4 bases; junction bases not matched to a gene: 3. The DNA of the CDR3 is TGTGCCAGCAGCTTCGGACTAGCGGTTTACAATGAGCAGTTCTTC. Protein product: CASSFGLAVYNEQFF.

The chain is built from TRBV7-8 and TRBJ2-7, with D tentatively TRBD1 (6 bases). The CDR3 runs to 13 residues. The ends were cut back, 5 bases at V and 4 bases at J, with 12 bases in the middle. From germline, CDR1 is SGHVS and CDR2 FQNEAQ. In DNA form, the CDR3 reads TGTGCCAGCAGCCGGGACACCTTATACGAGCAGTACTTC. Translation gives CASSRDTLYEQYF.

The chain carries TRBV27 and TRBJ2-7, with unresolved D. Trimming removed 3 bases at V and 0 bases at J, with 9 bases between. CDR3 size: 14 residues. Germline V gives CDR1 MNHEY, CDR2 SMNVEV (reference sequence). The CDR3 sequence is CASSFGDNSYEQYF. The CDR3 nucleotides read TGTGCCAGCAGTTTCGGCGACAACTCCTACGAGCAGTACTTC.